These 30 T cell receptor beta chains were sequenced from one sample in a study of shared clonotypes between healthy human individuals. The assay was immunoSEQ multiplex PCR, and TCRdb's table has in-frame clones only and misses some. The data contain about 560,000 clones, roughly four fifths of them seen just once; the ten biggest clones take up 12%. The sequenced sample was PBMCs. Receptor source: a woman between 35 and 50 years old in good health. Some clones in this sample may be carry-over from other donors' samples.

The chain carries TRBV28 and TRBJ1-6; perhaps TRBD1 as D (6 bases). The V end was cut by 2 bases, the J end by 6 bases, with 8 bases between. The CDR3 has 14 amino acids. Germline-derived CDR1 and CDR2 are MDHEN and SYDVKM. The CDR3 sequence is CASSLTGLNSPLHF. The CDR3, as DNA: TGTGCCAGCAGTTTAACAGGGCTTAATTCACCCCTCCACTTT. The full variable domain, with the rest looked up from reference TRBV28 and TRBJ1-6, is DVKVTQSSRYLVKRTGEKVFLECVQDMDHENMFWYRQDPGLGLRLIYFSYDVKMKEKGDIPEGYSVSREKKERFSLILESASTNQTSMYLCASSLTGLNSPLHFGNGTRLTVT.

This clone appeared a single time. CDR3 sequence (DNA): TGTGCCAGCAGCCAAGGTGACTGGGACTCCTACAATGAGCAGTTCTTC. This encodes CASSQGDWDSYNEQFF. The chain is built from TRBV4-2 and TRBJ2-1; D is ambiguous. V lost 1 base and J lost 0, with 10 bases in between. Looked up from germline, CDR1 is LGHNA and CDR2 is YNFKEQ. The CDR3 has 16 residues.

The V call is TRBV10-3, the J call TRBJ1-1, with 8 positions matching TRBD1. This CDR3 comprises 17 residues. V lost 7 bases to trimming and J lost 1 base; unmatched junction nucleotides: 14. CDR1 and CDR2 (germline): ENHRY, SYGVKD. The CDR3 DNA reads TGTGCCATCAATCCCCGGGACAGGAGGTCCCAGAACACTGAAGCTTTCTTT. It specifies CAINPRDRRSQNTEAFF.

The chain carries TRBV29-1 and TRBJ2-3; D uncertain. CDR1 and CDR2 from the germline V gene are SQVTM and ANQGSEA. V was cut by 2 bases and J by 4 bases, with 10 bases left in between. The CDR3 covers 13 residues. The CDR3 DNA is TGCAGCGTTGAAAAGGGCGGCGCAGATACGCAGTATTTT. Translation: CSVEKGGADTQYF.

This clone was observed at least ten times. The gene calls are TRBV28 and TRBJ1-5; D gene uncertain. The germline CDR1 and CDR2 sequences are MDHEN and SYDVKM. CDR3 size: 14 residues. The V end lost 3 bases, the J end lost 2 bases, and 8 bases lay between the germline ends. Here the CDR3 reads CASSFGWGNQPQHF. The DNA for the CDR3 is TGTGCCAGCAGTTTTGGTTGGGGCAATCAGCCCCAGCATTTT.

The table lists this clone with a count of one. V is TRBV7-9 and J is TRBJ2-5, with TRBD2 matching over 9 bases. The J call is uncertain, as TRBJ2-7 better fits the DNA end. The CDR3 totals 15 residues. Germline CDR1 reads SEHNR; CDR2 reads FQNEAQ (reference sequence). DNA of the CDR3: TGTGCCAGCAGCTTTATTAGCGGGAGTAATTACGAGCAGTACTTC. As protein: CASSFISGSNYEQYF.

The chain carries TRBV11-3 and TRBJ2-7; 8 bases fit TRBD2. CDR1 and CDR2 (germline): SGHNT, YENEEA. V trimming: 1 base; J trimming: 4 bases; junction bases outside the gene matches: 9. The CDR3 loop spans 16 amino acids. CDR3 DNA: TGTGCCAGCAGCTTAGCGGGAGGGCCCACTAGATACGAGCAGTACTTC. The encoded protein is CASSLAGGPTRYEQYF.

About this clone itself: The same CDR3 arises from other DNA sequences in this sample as well. The chain recombines TRBV27 with TRBJ1-1; unclear D gene. This CDR3 is built from 11 residues. CDR1 and CDR2 from the germline V gene are MNHEY and SMNVEV (reference sequence). With 6 bases removed from V and 4 bases from J, the gap between germline ends came to 6 bases. The CDR3 bases are TGTGCCAGCAGGCGCGGCACTGAAGCTTTCTTT. Translation gives CASRRGTEAFF.

The chain has TRBV29-1 and TRBJ1-1; 7 bases map to TRBD1. V trimming: 4 bases; J trimming: 0 bases; junction bases outside the gene matches: 2. In germline, CDR1 is SQVTM, CDR2 ANQGSEA. This CDR3 is built from 13 residues. DNA of the CDR3: TGCAGCGTTGTTGGGACAGTGAACACTGAAGCTTTCTTT. Its translation is CSVVGTVNTEAFF.

The chain links TRBV6-6 to TRBJ2-7; TRBD2 might be the D (5 bases). Germline V gene data show CDR1 as MNHNY and CDR2 as SVGAGI (reference sequence). This CDR3 contains 16 residues. Deletions cut 6 bases from V and 5 bases from J, with 23 bases between. The CDR3 loop reads CASRSSLLEGGNEQYF. The CDR3, as DNA: TGTGCCAGCAGATCCTCCTTACTAGAAGGTGGCAACGAGCAGTACTTC.

This sequence joins TRBV30 and TRBJ1-1; D not certain. The CDR3 contains 11 residues. Germline assignment: CDR1 GTSNPN and CDR2 SVGIG (reference sequence). V lost 1 base and J 7 bases, leaving 7 bases between the germline ends. In nucleotides, the CDR3 is TGTGCCTGGAGTGGACGGCTTGAAGCTTTCTTT. Its translation is CAWSGRLEAFF.

The rearrangement uses TRBV28 and TRBJ2-5; perhaps TRBD1 as D (5 bases). CDR1 is MDHEN, CDR2 SYDVKM, per germline. The CDR3 is 16 amino acids. Trimming stripped 5 bases from V and 1 base from J, with 17 bases between. CDR3 sequence (DNA): TGTGCCAGCAGTAGATTGACAGTAACGGGCCAAGAGACCCAGTACTTC. Protein product: CASSRLTVTGQETQYF. The full variable domain, in which reference TRBV28 and TRBJ2-5 provide the parts outside the CDR3, is DVKVTQSSRYLVKRTGEKVFLECVQDMDHENMFWYRQDPGLGLRLIYFSYDVKMKEKGDIPEGYSVSREKKERFSLILESASTNQTSMYLCASSRLTVTGQETQYFGPGTRLLVL.

The V gene is TRBV18, the J gene TRBJ2-7, with 10 bases fitting TRBD1. Germline V gene sequence: CDR1 KGHSH, CDR2 LQKENI. Unmatched junction bases numbered 5, after V lost 3 bases and J lost 3 bases. This CDR3 region has 15 residues. DNA of the CDR3: TGTGCCAGCTCACCGCGACAGGGGGCCGACTACGAGCAGTACTTC. Amino acids: CASSPRQGADYEQYF.

This clone has a handful of counts. The CDR3 is CASSYSGVGANVLTF. Here the CDR3 DNA reads TGTGCCAGCAGTTACTCGGGGGTTGGGGCCAACGTCCTGACTTTC. This sequence joins TRBV6-6 and TRBJ2-6; either TRBD1 or TRBD2 may supply D (5 bases each). The V gene lost 0 bases and the J gene lost 3 bases, with 6 bases spanning the gap. This CDR3 comprises 15 residues. Germline V gene data show CDR1 as MNHNY and CDR2 as SVGAGI (reference sequence).

This clone was seen more than once but under ten times. This rearrangement joins TRBV9 to TRBJ1-4, with D maybe TRBD1 (6 bases). The CDR3 loop spans 14 amino acids. Germline CDR1 SGDLS, CDR2 YYNGEE. V gave up 5 bases and J gave up 8 bases, with 16 bases separating them. The CDR3 region has the DNA TGTGCCAGCAGTGAACAGGGTGTGGGAGAAAAACTGTTTTTT. It specifies CASSEQGVGEKLFF.

Comment on this clone: With only one base between it and a far larger clone, this is likely a read error. This sample includes further DNA sequences coding for the same CDR3. The CDR3 region is CAWSVQSNQPQHF. The CDR3 DNA reads TGTGCCTGGAGCGTACAGAGCAATCAGCCCCAGCATTTT. The chain joins TRBV30 to TRBJ1-5; no clear D. Looked up from germline, CDR1 is GTSNPN and CDR2 is SVGIG (reference sequence). The CDR3 has 13 amino acids. Trimming took off 3 bases at V and 1 base at J, with 7 bases between the two ends.

The CDR3 nucleotides are TGTGCCAGCAGTCCTAGCGGGGGGGACACCGGGGAGCTGTTTTTT. It codes for CASSPSGGDTGELFF. The gene calls are TRBV6-1 and TRBJ2-2; 12 nucleotides line up with TRBD2. V dropped 5 bases and J dropped 3; count of bases not matched to a gene: 1. The CDR3 is 15 residues long. Germline V gene sequence: CDR1 MNHNS, CDR2 SASEGT.

Of note for this clone: Other DNA variants within this sample encode the same CDR3. CDR3 sequence reads: CASSLGTGDYGYTF. CDR3 nucleotides: TGCGCCAGCAGCCTGGGGACAGGTGACTATGGCTACACCTTC. This sequence joins TRBV5-1 and TRBJ1-2; 8 bases map to TRBD1. Trimming at V came to 4 bases and at J to 3 bases, leaving 5 bases not matched to a gene. The CDR3 is 14 amino acids. Germline V gene lookup returns CDR1 SGHRS and CDR2 YFSETQ.

The V gene is TRBV19, the J gene TRBJ2-1; tentatively, D is TRBD1 or TRBD2 (7 bases each). V shed 5 bases and J shed 5 bases, with 16 bases lying between them. The CDR3 is 15 residues long. CDR1 is LNHDA and CDR2 is SQIVND in the germline V gene (reference sequence). The CDR3 bases are TGTGCCAGTAGTCCAGGGGGGGGCGCCCACAATGAGCAGTTCTTC. Translation: CASSPGGGAHNEQFF.

This clone was observed a single time. Other DNA sequences within the sample encode an identical CDR3. The V and J genes are TRBV5-1 and TRBJ2-1, with 11 bases aligning to TRBD2. Trimming at V came to 4 bases and at J to 0 bases, leaving 0 bases not matched to a gene. Per the germline V gene, CDR1 is SGHRS and CDR2 is YFSETQ. This CDR3 has 15 amino acids. CDR3 nucleotide sequence: TGCGCCAGCAGCACTAGCGGGGGCTCCTACAATGAGCAGTTCTTC. Residues: CASSTSGGSYNEQFF.

This rearrangement joins TRBV6-1 to TRBJ2-1, with a possible D match to TRBD1 (5 bases). This CDR3 has 12 residues. The V and J ends lost 4 bases and 12 bases respectively, with 13 bases between them. Germline values: CDR1 MNHNS, CDR2 SASEGT. The CDR3 sequence is CASSVTVPGQFF. CDR3 DNA: TGTGCCAGCAGTGTGACAGTCCCTGGGCAGTTCTTC.

The V call is TRBV6-6, the J call TRBJ1-5; TRBD1 matches at 8 bases. V lost 1 base and J lost 3; bases outside the gene matches: 2. CDR3 length: 15 amino acids. Germline lookup yields CDR1 MNHNY and CDR2 SVGAGI (reference sequence). This chain's CDR3 is CASSYFRGPNQPQHF. For the CDR3, the DNA is TGTGCCAGCAGTTACTTCAGGGGGCCCAATCAGCCCCAGCATTTT.

The J gene is TRBJ1-2, the V gene TRBV28; no clear D gene. Germline CDR1 reads MDHEN; CDR2 reads SYDVKM. Trimming cost V 2 bases and J 3 bases, with 13 bases left between them. The CDR3 has 15 amino acids. The CDR3 is CASSLIRTFDYGYTF. The CDR3 region has the DNA TGTGCCAGCAGTTTAATCCGGACTTTCGACTATGGCTACACCTTC.

This clone was recorded a few times. The rearrangement joins TRBV5-1 to TRBJ2-1, with 8 bases aligning to TRBD1. The CDR3 spans 16 residues. The V and J ends lost 4 bases and 3 bases, in that order; junction bases with no gene match: 9. Germline V gives CDR1 SGHRS, CDR2 YFSETQ. The chain's CDR3 is CASSVPGTGIYNEQFF. DNA of the CDR3: TGCGCCAGCAGCGTGCCCGGGACAGGTATCTACAATGAGCAGTTCTTC.

The V and J genes are TRBV9 and TRBJ1-4, with 8 bases fitting TRBD1. V gave up 0 bases and J gave up 7 bases; unmatched junction bases: 5. The germline CDR1 and CDR2 sequences are SGDLS and YYNGEE. The CDR3 loop spans 15 amino acids. The DNA for the CDR3 is TGTGCCAGCAGCGTAGCGGGGACAGGTGGTGAAAAACTGTTTTTT. Its protein is CASSVAGTGGEKLFF. Variable domain in full (rest from reference TRBV9 and TRBJ1-4): DSGVTQTPKHLITATGQRVTLRCSPRSGDLSVYWYQQSLDQGLQFLIQYYNGEERAKGNILERFSAQQFPDLHSELNLSSLELGDSALYFCASSVAGTGGEKLFFGSGTQLSVL.

The CDR3 spells CASRPIRTGKTGELFF. In DNA, the CDR3 is TGTGCCAGCAGACCTATTCGGACAGGGAAAACCGGGGAGCTGTTTTTT. The chain uses TRBV11-2 and TRBJ2-2; TRBD1 aligns across 8 bases. Trimming at V came to 6 bases and at J to 5 bases, leaving 11 bases not matched to a gene. Germline CDR1 reads SGHAT; CDR2 reads FQNNGV. This CDR3 is built from 16 residues.

This CDR3 is CASSLLPGTGGYTF. In DNA form, the CDR3 reads TGTGCCAGCAGTCTCCTCCCGGGGACGGGTGGCTACACCTTC. The rearrangement joins TRBV27 to TRBJ1-2, with D possibly matching TRBD1 (5 bases). The CDR3 runs to 14 residues. V was cut by 5 bases and J by 7 bases, with 17 bases left in between. From germline, CDR1 is MNHEY and CDR2 SMNVEV (reference sequence).

The V and J genes are TRBV28 and TRBJ2-7; 7 bases are shared with TRBD1. CDR1 and CDR2 from the germline V gene are MDHEN and SYDVKM. V lost 6 bases, J lost 2 bases, and 4 bases stayed unmatched. This CDR3 is 13 amino acids long. The CDR3 nucleotides are TGTGCCAGCAGGGTGACAGGGACCTACGAGCAGTACTTC. This gives the protein CASRVTGTYEQYF.

The genes are TRBV6-6 and TRBJ2-3; D unclear. V dropped 5 bases and J dropped 1 base, with 7 bases sitting between them. The V gene's germline CDR1 is MNHNY and CDR2 SVGAGI (reference sequence). This CDR3 region has 13 residues. CDR3 residues: CASSNPGTDTQYF. The CDR3 nucleotides are TGTGCCAGCAGTAACCCAGGCACAGATACGCAGTATTTT.

The chain couples TRBV20-1 to TRBJ1-2; D ambiguous. V lost 3 bases and J 8 bases, leaving 7 bases between the germline ends. Germline CDR1 and CDR2: DFQATT and SNEGSKA (reference sequence). The CDR3 has 10 residues. The CDR3: CSASERGYTF. The CDR3 coding sequence is TGCAGTGCTAGCGAGCGGGGCTACACCTTC.